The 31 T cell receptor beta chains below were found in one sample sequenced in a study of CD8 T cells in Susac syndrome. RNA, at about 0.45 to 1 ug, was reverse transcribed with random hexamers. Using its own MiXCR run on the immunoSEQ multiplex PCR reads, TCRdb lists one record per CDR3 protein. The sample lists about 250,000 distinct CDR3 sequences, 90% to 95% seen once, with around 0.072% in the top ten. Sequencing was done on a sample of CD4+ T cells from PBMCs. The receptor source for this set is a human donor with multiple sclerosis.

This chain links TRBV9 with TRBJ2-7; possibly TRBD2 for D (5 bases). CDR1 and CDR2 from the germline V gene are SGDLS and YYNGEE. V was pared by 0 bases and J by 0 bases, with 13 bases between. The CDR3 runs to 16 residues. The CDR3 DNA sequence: TGTGCCAGCAGCGTAGTGGCGGGTCCGAACTCCTACGAGCAGTACGTC. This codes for CASSVVAGPNSYEQYV.

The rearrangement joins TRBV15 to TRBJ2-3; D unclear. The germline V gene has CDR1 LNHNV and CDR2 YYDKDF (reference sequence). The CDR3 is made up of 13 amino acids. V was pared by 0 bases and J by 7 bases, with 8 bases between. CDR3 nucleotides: TGTGCCACCAGCAGAGAAGTTTCGTATACGCAGTATTTT. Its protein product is CATSREVSYTQYF.

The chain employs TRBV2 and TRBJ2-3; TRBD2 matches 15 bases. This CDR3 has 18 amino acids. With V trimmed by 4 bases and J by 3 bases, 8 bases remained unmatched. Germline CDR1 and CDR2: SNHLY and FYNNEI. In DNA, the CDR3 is TGTGCCAGCAGTGTACCGGGACTAGCGGGAGGTGGGACAGATACGCAGTATTTT. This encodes CASSVPGLAGGGTDTQYF. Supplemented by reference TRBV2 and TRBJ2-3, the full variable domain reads EPEVTQTPSHQVTQMGQEVILRCVPISNHLYFYWYRQILGQKVEFLVSFYNNEISEKSEIFDDQFSVERPDGSNFTLKIRSTKLEDSAMYFCASSVPGLAGGGTDTQYFGPGTRLTVL.

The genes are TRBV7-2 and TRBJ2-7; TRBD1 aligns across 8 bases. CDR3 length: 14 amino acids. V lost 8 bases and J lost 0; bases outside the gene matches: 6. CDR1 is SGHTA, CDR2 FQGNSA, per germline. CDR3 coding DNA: TGTGCCAGCGGTGCACAGGGGGGCTCCTACGAGCAGTACTTC. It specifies CASGAQGGSYEQYF.

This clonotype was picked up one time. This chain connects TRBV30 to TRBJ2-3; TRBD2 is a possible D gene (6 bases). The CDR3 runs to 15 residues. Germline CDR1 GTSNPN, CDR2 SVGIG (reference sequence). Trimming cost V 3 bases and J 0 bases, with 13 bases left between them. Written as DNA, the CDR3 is TGTGCCTGGAGCACCACTAGCACGAGCACAGATACGCAGTATTTT. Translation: CAWSTTSTSTDTQYF.

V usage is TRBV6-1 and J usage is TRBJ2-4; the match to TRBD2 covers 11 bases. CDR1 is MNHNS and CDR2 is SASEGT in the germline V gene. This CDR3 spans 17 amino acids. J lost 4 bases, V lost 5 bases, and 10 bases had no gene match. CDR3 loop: CASSPSSTSGNKNIQYF. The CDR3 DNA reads TGTGCCAGCAGTCCTAGTTCGACTAGCGGGAATAAAAACATTCAGTACTTC.

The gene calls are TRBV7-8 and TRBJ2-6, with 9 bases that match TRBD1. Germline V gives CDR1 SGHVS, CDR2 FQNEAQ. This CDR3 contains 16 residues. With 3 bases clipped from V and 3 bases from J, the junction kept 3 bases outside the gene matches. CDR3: CASSLGTGFGANVLTF. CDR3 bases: TGTGCCAGCAGCTTGGGGACAGGGTTTGGGGCCAACGTCCTGACTTTC. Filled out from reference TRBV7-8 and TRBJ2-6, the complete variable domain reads GAGVSQSPRYKVAKRGQDVALRCDPISGHVSLFWYQQALGQGPEFLTYFQNEAQLDKSGLPSDRFFAERPEGSVSTLKIQRTQQEDSAVYLCASSLGTGFGANVLTFGAGSRLTVL.

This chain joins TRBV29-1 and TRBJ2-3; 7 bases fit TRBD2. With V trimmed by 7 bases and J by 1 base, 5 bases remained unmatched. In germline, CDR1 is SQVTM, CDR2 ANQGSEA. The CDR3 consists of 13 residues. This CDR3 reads CSALGRGTDTQYF. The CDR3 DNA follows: TGCAGCGCCCTGGGGAGGGGCACAGATACGCAGTATTTT.

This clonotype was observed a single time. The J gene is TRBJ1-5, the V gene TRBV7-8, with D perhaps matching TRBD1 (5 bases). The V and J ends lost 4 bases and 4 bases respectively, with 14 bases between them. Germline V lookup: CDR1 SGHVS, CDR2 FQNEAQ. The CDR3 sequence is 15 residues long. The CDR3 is CASSSPGRLNQPQHF. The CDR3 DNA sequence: TGTGCCAGCAGCTCTCCGGGACGGCTTAATCAGCCCCAGCATTTT.

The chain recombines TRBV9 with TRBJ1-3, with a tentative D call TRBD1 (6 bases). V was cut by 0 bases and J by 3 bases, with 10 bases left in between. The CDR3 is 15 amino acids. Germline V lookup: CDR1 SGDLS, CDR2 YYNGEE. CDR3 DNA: TGTGCCAGCAGCGTAGGGGGGCTAGGTGGAAACACCATATATTTT. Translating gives CASSVGGLGGNTIYF.

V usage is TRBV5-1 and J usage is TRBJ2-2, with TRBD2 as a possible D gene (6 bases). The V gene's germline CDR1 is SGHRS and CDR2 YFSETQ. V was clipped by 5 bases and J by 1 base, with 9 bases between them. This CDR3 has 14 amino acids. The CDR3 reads CASRGAGNTGELFF. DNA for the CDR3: TGCGCCAGCAGGGGAGCGGGGAACACCGGGGAGCTGTTTTTT. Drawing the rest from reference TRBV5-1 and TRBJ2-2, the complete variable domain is KAGVTQTPRYLIKTRGQQVTLSCSPISGHRSVSWYQQTPGQGLQFLFEYFSETQRNKGNFPGRFSGRQFSNSRSEMNVSTLELGDSALYLCASRGAGNTGELFFGEGSRLTVL.

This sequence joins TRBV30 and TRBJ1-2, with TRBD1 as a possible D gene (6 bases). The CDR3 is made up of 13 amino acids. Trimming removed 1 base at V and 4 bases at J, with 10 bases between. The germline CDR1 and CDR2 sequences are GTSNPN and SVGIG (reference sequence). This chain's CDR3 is CAWSAQGLYGYTF. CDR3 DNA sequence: TGTGCCTGGAGTGCTCAGGGGCTCTATGGCTACACCTTC.

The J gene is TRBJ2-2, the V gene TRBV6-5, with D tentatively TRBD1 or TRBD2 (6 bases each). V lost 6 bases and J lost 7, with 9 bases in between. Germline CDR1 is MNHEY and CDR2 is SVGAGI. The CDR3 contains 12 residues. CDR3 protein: CASRGGFGELFF. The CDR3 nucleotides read TGTGCCAGCAGGGGGGGCTTCGGGGAGCTGTTTTTT.

CDR3 residues: CASSYSVEGYEQYF. The CDR3 DNA reads TGTGCCAGCAGTTACAGCGTAGAAGGTTACGAGCAGTACTTC. The J gene is TRBJ2-7, the V gene TRBV6-5; D gene unclear. Germline V gives CDR1 MNHEY, CDR2 SVGAGI. Trimming cost V 2 bases and J 4 bases, with 12 bases left between them. The CDR3 runs to 14 residues.

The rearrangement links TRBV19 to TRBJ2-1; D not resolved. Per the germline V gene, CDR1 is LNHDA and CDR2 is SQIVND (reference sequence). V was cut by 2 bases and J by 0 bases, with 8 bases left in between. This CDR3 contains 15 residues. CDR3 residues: CASSIRLSSYNEQFF. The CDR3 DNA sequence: TGTGCCAGTAGTATACGGCTTAGCTCCTACAATGAGCAGTTCTTC.

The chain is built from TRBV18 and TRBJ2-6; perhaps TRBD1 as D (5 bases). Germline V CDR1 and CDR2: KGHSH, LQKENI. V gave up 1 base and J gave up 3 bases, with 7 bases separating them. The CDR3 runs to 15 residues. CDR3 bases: TGTGCCAGCTCACCACTCAGGGATGGGGCCAACGTCCTGACTTTC. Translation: CASSPLRDGANVLTF. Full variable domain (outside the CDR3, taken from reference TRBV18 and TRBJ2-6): NAGVMQNPRHLVRRRGQEARLRCSPMKGHSHVYWYRQLPEEGLKFMVYLQKENIIDESGMPKERFSAEFPKEGPSILRIQQVVRGDSAAYFCASSPLRDGANVLTFGAGSRLTVL.

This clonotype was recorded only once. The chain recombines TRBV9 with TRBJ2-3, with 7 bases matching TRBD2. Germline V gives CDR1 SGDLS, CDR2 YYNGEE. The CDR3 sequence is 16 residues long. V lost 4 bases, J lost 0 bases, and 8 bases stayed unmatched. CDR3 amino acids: CASSSRGRGSTDTQYF. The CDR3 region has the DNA TGTGCCAGCAGCTCGAGAGGGCGGGGGAGCACAGATACGCAGTATTTT.

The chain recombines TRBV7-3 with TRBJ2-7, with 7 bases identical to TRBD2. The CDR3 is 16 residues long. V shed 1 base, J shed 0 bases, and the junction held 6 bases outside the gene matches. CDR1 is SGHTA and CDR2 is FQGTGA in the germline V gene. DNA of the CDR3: TGTGCCAGCAGCTTAATGGGGACTACCAGCTCCTACGAGCAGTACTTC. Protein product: CASSLMGTTSSYEQYF.

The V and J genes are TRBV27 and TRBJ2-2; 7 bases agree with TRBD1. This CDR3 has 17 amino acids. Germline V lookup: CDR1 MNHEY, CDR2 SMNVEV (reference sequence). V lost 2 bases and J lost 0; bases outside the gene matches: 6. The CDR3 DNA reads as TGTGCCAGCAGTTTAAGGACACAGGGGACGAACACCGGGGAGCTGTTTTTT. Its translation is CASSLRTQGTNTGELFF.

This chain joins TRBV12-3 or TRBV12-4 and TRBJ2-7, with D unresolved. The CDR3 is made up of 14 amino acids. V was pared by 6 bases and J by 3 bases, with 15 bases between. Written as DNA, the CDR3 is TGTGCCAGCAGACCGATAGGCGCGGTCTACGAGCAGTACGTC. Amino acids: CASRPIGAVYEQYV.

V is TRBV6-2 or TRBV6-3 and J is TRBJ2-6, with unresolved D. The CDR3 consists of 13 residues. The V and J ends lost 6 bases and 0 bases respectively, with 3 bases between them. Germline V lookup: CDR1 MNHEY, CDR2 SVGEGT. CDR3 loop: CASRPSGANVLTF. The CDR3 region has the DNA TGTGCCAGCAGACCCTCTGGGGCCAACGTCCTGACTTTC.

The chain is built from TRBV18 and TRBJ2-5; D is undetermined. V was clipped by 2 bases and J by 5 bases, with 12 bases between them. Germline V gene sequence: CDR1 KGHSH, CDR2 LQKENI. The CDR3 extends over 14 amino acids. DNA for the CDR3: TGTGCCAGCTCACCAGAAGGGTGGACGGAGACCCAGTACTTC. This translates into CASSPEGWTETQYF.

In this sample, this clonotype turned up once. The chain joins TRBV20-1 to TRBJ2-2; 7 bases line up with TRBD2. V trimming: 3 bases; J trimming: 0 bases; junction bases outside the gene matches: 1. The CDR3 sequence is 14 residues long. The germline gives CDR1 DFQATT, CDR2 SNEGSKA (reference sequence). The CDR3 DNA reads TGCAGTGCTAGCGGGGGGACGAACACCGGGGAGCTGTTTTTT. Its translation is CSASGGTNTGELFF.

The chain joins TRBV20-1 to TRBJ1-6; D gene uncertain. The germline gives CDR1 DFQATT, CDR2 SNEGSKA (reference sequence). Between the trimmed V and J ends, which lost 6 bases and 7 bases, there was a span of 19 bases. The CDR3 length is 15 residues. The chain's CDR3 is CSATTVVRRNSPLHF. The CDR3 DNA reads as TGCAGTGCCACGACGGTTGTACGGAGGAATTCACCCCTCCACTTT.

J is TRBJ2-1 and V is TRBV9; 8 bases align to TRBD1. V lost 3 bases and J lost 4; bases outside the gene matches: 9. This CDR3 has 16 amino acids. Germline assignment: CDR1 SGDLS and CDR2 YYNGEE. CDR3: CASSASGQGSYNEQFF. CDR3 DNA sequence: TGTGCCAGCAGCGCGTCAGGACAGGGATCGTACAATGAGCAGTTCTTC.

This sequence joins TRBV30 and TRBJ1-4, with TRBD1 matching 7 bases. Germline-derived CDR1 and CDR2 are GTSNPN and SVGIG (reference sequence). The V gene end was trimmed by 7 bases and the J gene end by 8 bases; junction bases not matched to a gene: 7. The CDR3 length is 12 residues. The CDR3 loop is CASPGGREKLFF. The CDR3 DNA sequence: TGTGCCTCGCCAGGGGGTCGGGAAAAACTGTTTTTT.

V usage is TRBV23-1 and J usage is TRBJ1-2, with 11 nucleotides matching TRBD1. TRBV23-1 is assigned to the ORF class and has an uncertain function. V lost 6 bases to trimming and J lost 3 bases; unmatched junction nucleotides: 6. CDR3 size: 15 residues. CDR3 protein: CASRRTGGEDYGYTF. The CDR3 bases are TGCGCCAGCAGGAGGACAGGGGGCGAGGACTATGGCTACACCTTC.

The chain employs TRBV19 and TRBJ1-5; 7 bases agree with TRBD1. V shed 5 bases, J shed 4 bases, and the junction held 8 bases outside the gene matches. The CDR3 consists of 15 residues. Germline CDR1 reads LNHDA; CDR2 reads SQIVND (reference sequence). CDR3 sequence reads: CASSPYRGLNQPQHF. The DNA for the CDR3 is TGTGCCAGTAGTCCCTACAGGGGTTTGAATCAGCCCCAGCATTTT.

The CDR3 loop reads CSVVGDLNTDTQYF. CDR3 nucleotide sequence: TGCAGCGTTGTGGGTGACCTCAACACAGATACGCAGTATTTT. V is TRBV29-1 and J is TRBJ2-3; D is unresolved. The germline gives CDR1 SQVTM, CDR2 ANQGSEA. Trimming shortened V by 4 bases and J by 2 bases, and 13 bases separated the two germline ends. CDR3 length equals 14 residues.

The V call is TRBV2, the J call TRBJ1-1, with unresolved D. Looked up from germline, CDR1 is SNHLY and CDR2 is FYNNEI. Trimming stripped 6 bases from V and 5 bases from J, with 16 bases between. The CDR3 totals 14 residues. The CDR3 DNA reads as TGTGCCAGCAGGGCTGATGGGGTTCGAACTGAAGCTTTCTTT. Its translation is CASRADGVRTEAFF.

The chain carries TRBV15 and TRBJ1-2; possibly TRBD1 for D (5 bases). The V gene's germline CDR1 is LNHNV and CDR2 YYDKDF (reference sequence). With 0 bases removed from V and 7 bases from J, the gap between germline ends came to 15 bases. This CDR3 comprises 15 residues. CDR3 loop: CATSREQGGFGGYTF. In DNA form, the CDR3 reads TGTGCCACCAGCAGAGAGCAGGGAGGGTTTGGTGGCTACACCTTC.